The 28 T cell receptor beta chains below come from one sample, sequenced in a study of control samples from healthy donors and cancer patients. The data were produced by immunoSEQ multiplex PCR, yet TCRdb's version contains in-frame clones alone and is incomplete. The sample comprises some 150,000 clones, roughly 94% of which are singletons, and around 15% rests with the top ten. Sequencing was done on a sample of PBMCs. These receptors were collected from a man aged 55 to 70 with colorectal cancer.

The chain joins TRBV15 to TRBJ2-5; D is perhaps TRBD2 (5 bases). The CDR3 totals 14 residues. Germline V gene data show CDR1 as LNHNV and CDR2 as YYDKDF (reference sequence). V was clipped by 1 base and J by 1 base, with 7 bases between them. The CDR3 is CATSRALAQETQYF. CDR3 DNA sequence: TGTGCCACCAGCAGAGCTCTAGCCCAAGAGACCCAGTACTTC.

V gene TRBV11-1 combines with J gene TRBJ2-1; 8 nucleotides agree with TRBD1. The CDR3 is 13 amino acids. Germline trimming cut 3 bases from V and 8 bases from J; bases unmatched to any gene: 3. Germline V gene lookup returns CDR1 SGHAT and CDR2 FQDESV (reference sequence). CDR3 bases: TGTGCCAGCAGCTTGGACAGGGTTGATGAGCAGTTCTTC. This codes for CASSLDRVDEQFF. Using reference TRBV11-1 and TRBJ2-1 for the parts outside the CDR3, the full variable domain is EAEVAQSPRYKITEKSQAVAFWCDPISGHATLYWYRQILGQGPELLVQFQDESVVDDSQLPKDRFSAERLKGVDSTLKIQPAELGDSAMYLCASSLDRVDEQFFGPGTRLTVL.

J is TRBJ2-3 and V is TRBV6-1; D not certain. Germline values: CDR1 MNHNS, CDR2 SASEGT. CDR3 size: 14 residues. V lost 1 base to trimming and J lost 1 base, with 6 bases between them. The CDR3 loop reads CASSEVPGTDTQYF. CDR3 DNA sequence: TGTGCCAGCAGTGAAGTCCCCGGCACAGATACGCAGTATTTT.

This clone appeared once. The V and J genes are TRBV5-1 and TRBJ1-2; 9 nucleotides line up with TRBD1. The CDR3 has 13 residues. Germline values: CDR1 SGHRS, CDR2 YFSETQ. J was trimmed by 8 bases and V by 4 bases; bases with no gene match: 6. DNA of the CDR3: TGCGCCAGCAGCGCCGGGACAGGGTACGGCTACACCTTC. This codes for CASSAGTGYGYTF.

The chain uses TRBV5-4 and TRBJ1-1; 8 nucleotides match TRBD1. Germline CDR1 reads SGHNT; CDR2 reads YYREEE (reference sequence). CDR3 length equals 14 residues. V trimming: 1 base; J trimming: 4 bases; junction bases outside the gene matches: 3. The CDR3 reads CASSLRQGITEAFF. The CDR3 DNA is TGTGCCAGCAGCTTGAGACAGGGGATCACTGAAGCTTTCTTT.

The rearrangement joins TRBV2 to TRBJ1-2; TRBD1 agrees at 8 bases. Unmatched junction bases numbered 25, after V lost 6 bases and J lost 1 base. The CDR3 has 21 amino acids. Germline lookup yields CDR1 SNHLY and CDR2 FYNNEI. The CDR3 DNA follows: TGTGCCAGCAGGAGACTTTTATCTTACAGGGGGGAGAAATGGGGTAACTATGGCTACACCTTC. Translated: CASRRLLSYRGEKWGNYGYTF.

The chain recombines TRBV19 with TRBJ1-5, with D perhaps TRBD1 (6 bases). V shed 6 bases and J shed 0 bases, with 15 bases lying between them. Germline lookup yields CDR1 LNHDA and CDR2 SQIVND (reference sequence). The CDR3 length is 16 residues. As DNA, the CDR3 is TGTGCCAGTAGCGATATAGGGGGTAATAGCAATCAGCCCCAGCATTTT. Its translation is CASSDIGGNSNQPQHF.

This clone was picked up a small number of times. The genes are TRBV28 and TRBJ2-7; 9 bases align to TRBD1. The V gene's germline CDR1 is MDHEN and CDR2 SYDVKM. The CDR3 covers 14 residues. V gave up 6 bases and J gave up 6 bases; unmatched junction bases: 9. CDR3 sequence: CASSWGQGSAEQYF. The CDR3 coding sequence is TGTGCCAGCAGCTGGGGACAGGGATCGGCCGAGCAGTACTTC.

V and J are TRBV3-1 (or the pseudogene TRBV3-2) and TRBJ1-2, with D hard to call. Germline V lookup: CDR1 LGHDT, CDR2 YNNKEL (reference sequence). The CDR3 runs to 12 residues. Between the trimmed V and J ends, which lost 4 bases and 8 bases, there was a span of 11 bases. Written as DNA, the CDR3 is TGTGCCAGCAGCCGAACGGACGGGGGCTACACCTTC. Encoded protein: CASSRTDGGYTF.

This clone was found once. The rearrangement joins TRBV7-9 to TRBJ1-1, with a weak D call TRBD1 (5 bases). The CDR3 has 13 amino acids. Germline loops: CDR1 SEHNR, CDR2 FQNEAQ (reference sequence). Trimming stripped 8 bases from V and 1 base from J, with 11 bases between. DNA of the CDR3: TGTGCCAGCGGTTTCCAGGGGAACACTGAAGCTTTCTTT. It translates to CASGFQGNTEAFF.

This chain uses TRBV25-1 with TRBJ1-2; possibly TRBD1 for D (6 bases). Germline loops: CDR1 MGHDK, CDR2 SYGVNS. V was shortened by 5 bases and J by 2 bases, with 12 bases between the two germline ends. This CDR3 has 14 residues. The CDR3 region has the DNA TGTGCCAGCAGTAAGGGGGGCGCGAACTATGGCTACACCTTC. Its protein product is CASSKGGANYGYTF.

The V gene is TRBV19, the J gene TRBJ1-2; TRBD1 agrees at 8 bases. The J segment lost 5 bases and the V segment lost 6 bases, leaving 26 bases of the junction unmatched. Germline V gene data show CDR1 as LNHDA and CDR2 as SQIVND (reference sequence). The CDR3 covers 20 residues. CDR3 nucleotide sequence: TGTGCCAGTAGCCGAAGGGGGGATCCGCAGGGGGCGCAGAGGGGTTATGGCTACACCTTC. Residues: CASSRRGDPQGAQRGYGYTF.

Concerning this clone: One end of the junction varies from germline; a read error may be responsible. This chain uses TRBV5-1 with TRBJ2-3; no definite D call. Germline CDR1 is SGHRS and CDR2 is YFSETQ. The length of the CDR3 is 13 residues. The CDR3: CANSPYSEDTQYF. CDR3 coding DNA: TGCGCCAACAGCCCGTATAGTGAAGATACGCAGTATTTT.

J is TRBJ1-5 and V is TRBV9; D gene ambiguous. From germline, CDR1 is SGDLS and CDR2 YYNGEE. V lost 5 bases and J lost 0, with 12 bases in between. This CDR3 region has 15 residues. The CDR3 nucleotides read TGTGCCAGCAGTGTGGACGGTTATAGCAATCAGCCCCAGCATTTT. Protein sequence: CASSVDGYSNQPQHF. Variable domain in full (rest from reference TRBV9 and TRBJ1-5): DSGVTQTPKHLITATGQRVTLRCSPRSGDLSVYWYQQSLDQGLQFLIQYYNGEERAKGNILERFSAQQFPDLHSELNLSSLELGDSALYFCASSVDGYSNQPQHFGDGTRLSIL.

The rearrangement links TRBV18 to TRBJ2-5; maybe TRBD1 (5 bases). Germline V gene sequence: CDR1 KGHSH, CDR2 LQKENI. V lost 3 bases and J lost 1, with 9 bases in between. CDR3 size: 14 residues. CDR3 region: CASSPTEVQETQYF. In DNA form, the CDR3 reads TGTGCCAGCTCACCGACAGAAGTCCAAGAGACCCAGTACTTC.

This clone appeared once. V and J are TRBV11-2 and TRBJ1-1; no clear D gene. Looked up from germline, CDR1 is SGHAT and CDR2 is FQNNGV. Trimming left V 1 base short and J 3 bases short, with 3 bases between. The CDR3 has 12 amino acids. In DNA, the CDR3 is TGTGCCAGCAGCTTAGGGGACACTGAAGCTTTCTTT. Its translation is CASSLGDTEAFF.

This chain uses TRBV6-5 with TRBJ1-6, with D possibly TRBD1 on 6 matching bases. V lost 4 bases and J 6 bases, leaving 13 bases between the germline ends. Germline V CDR1 and CDR2: MNHEY, SVGAGI. The CDR3 extends over 15 amino acids. This CDR3 reads CASSFLQGSNSPLHF. The CDR3 DNA sequence: TGTGCCAGCAGTTTCCTACAGGGTAGTAATTCACCCCTCCACTTT.

A single count supports this clone. The chain carries TRBV6-5 and TRBJ1-6; D is unclear. Germline CDR1 is MNHEY and CDR2 is SVGAGI. The CDR3 length is 15 residues. With 2 bases removed from V and 5 bases from J, the gap between germline ends came to 10 bases. The CDR3 sequence: CASSYTVGNNSPLHF. The CDR3 DNA reads TGTGCCAGCAGTTACACCGTCGGTAATAATTCACCCCTCCACTTT.

V gene TRBV14 combines with J gene TRBJ2-2; D is ambiguous. This CDR3 has 12 residues. Trimming stripped 5 bases from V and 7 bases from J, with 8 bases between. Germline loops: CDR1 SGHDN, CDR2 FVKESK. For the CDR3, the DNA is TGTGCCAGCAGCGAGAATAGCGGGGAGCTGTTTTTT. Residues: CASSENSGELFF.

The V and J genes are TRBV19 and TRBJ1-5; D may be TRBD1 (5 bases). V dropped 7 bases and J dropped 4 bases, with 14 bases sitting between them. The CDR3 sequence is 14 residues long. Germline CDR1 and CDR2: LNHDA and SQIVND (reference sequence). The CDR3: CASNPGRWNQPQHF. The CDR3 coding sequence is TGTGCCAGTAATCCGGGACGGTGGAATCAGCCCCAGCATTTT.

The V and J genes are TRBV7-2 and TRBJ1-5; 8 bases fit TRBD1. The V segment lost 4 bases and the J segment 6 bases; nucleotides outside the gene matches: 5. CDR3 length equals 14 residues. The germline gives CDR1 SGHTA, CDR2 FQGNSA. DNA for the CDR3: TGTGCCAGCAGCTCCCAGGGGGCTGCTCAGCCCCAGCATTTT. This encodes CASSSQGAAQPQHF.

This clone has just one count. The rearrangement links TRBV28 to TRBJ1-1; D uncertain. This CDR3 contains 14 residues. Trimming left V 6 bases short and J 1 base short, with 12 bases between. Germline CDR1 MDHEN, CDR2 SYDVKM. The CDR3 DNA reads TGTGCCAGCAGAACCCGTGAGGGGAACACTGAAGCTTTCTTT. It translates to CASRTREGNTEAFF. The variable domain in full, with the rest retrieved from reference TRBV28 and TRBJ1-1, is DVKVTQSSRYLVKRTGEKVFLECVQDMDHENMFWYRQDPGLGLRLIYFSYDVKMKEKGDIPEGYSVSREKKERFSLILESASTNQTSMYLCASRTREGNTEAFFGQGTRLTVV.

The V call is TRBV19, the J call TRBJ1-1; 9 bases match TRBD1. With 3 bases clipped from V and 11 bases from J, the junction kept 4 bases outside the gene matches. This CDR3 spans 12 amino acids. Germline V gene sequence: CDR1 LNHDA, CDR2 SQIVND (reference sequence). For the CDR3, the DNA is TGTGCCAGTAGTATTGGACAGGGGTGGGCTTTCTTT. Amino acids: CASSIGQGWAFF.

This clone was observed a single time. V usage is TRBV10-3 and J usage is TRBJ1-6; D unclear. Germline lookup yields CDR1 ENHRY and CDR2 SYGVKD. The length of the CDR3 is 14 residues. The ends were cut back, 8 bases at V and 9 bases at J, with 17 bases in the middle. This CDR3 is CAIAQEKGGSPLHF. The CDR3 DNA reads TGTGCCATCGCCCAGGAAAAAGGAGGTTCACCCCTCCACTTT.

A single count supports this clone. V and J are TRBV29-1 and TRBJ1-1, with D maybe TRBD1 (5 bases). Germline V CDR1 and CDR2: SQVTM, ANQGSEA. The CDR3 consists of 13 residues. Deletions cut 5 bases from V and 3 bases from J, with 13 bases between. CDR3 sequence reads: CSVSQESDTEAFF. CDR3 coding DNA: TGCAGCGTTTCACAGGAAAGTGACACTGAAGCTTTCTTT.

The V and J genes are TRBV5-4 and TRBJ1-1; TRBD1 matches at 7 bases. CDR3 length: 14 residues. V lost 4 bases, J lost 3 bases, and 6 bases stayed unmatched. Germline loops: CDR1 SGHNT, CDR2 YYREEE (reference sequence). CDR3 loop: CASSEGTGDTEAFF. The CDR3 region has the DNA TGTGCCAGCAGCGAGGGTACAGGGGACACTGAAGCTTTCTTT.

The gene calls are TRBV29-1 and TRBJ2-3; D tentatively reads TRBD1 or TRBD2 (6 bases each). Germline CDR1 and CDR2: SQVTM and ANQGSEA. The CDR3 is 13 residues long. The V gene lost 6 bases and the J gene lost 1 base, with 11 bases spanning the gap. CDR3 nucleotides: TGCAGCGTGAGGGGGGAACGCACAGATACGCAGTATTTT. Residues: CSVRGERTDTQYF.

The rearrangement joins TRBV9 to TRBJ2-5; D could derive from TRBD1 or TRBD2 (5 bases each). Germline CDR1 SGDLS, CDR2 YYNGEE. Trimming cost V 4 bases and J 0 bases, with 13 bases left between them. The CDR3 totals 15 residues. The CDR3 is CASSLSGGDQETQYF. CDR3 nucleotides: TGTGCCAGCAGCCTAAGTGGGGGAGACCAAGAGACCCAGTACTTC.